A selection of T cell receptor beta chains follows, all from one sample in a study of cytomegalovirus exposure and HLA in healthy donors. Clones were sequenced by immunoSEQ multiplex PCR, and TCRdb holds only the in-frame ones, with some missing. The sample carries just under 250,000 clones, around 76% recorded once. The sample comprised PBMCs. The receptors here all came from a woman aged 40 to 55 in good health and CMV-seropositive. Each CDR3 is given with its conserved first and last residue. The D gene is left open where the match is weak.

CDR3 protein,V gene,D gene,CDR3 length,J gene
CSVSGGTDTGELFF,TRBV29-1,TRBD2,14,TRBJ2-2
CASNAGGFYGYTF,TRBV25-1,TRBD1,13,TRBJ1-2
CASSQGSQEAEAFF,TRBV4-2,.,14,TRBJ1-1
CSVRTTGTGVAYEQYF,TRBV29-1,TRBD1,16,TRBJ2-7
CASSVDISPMSGYTF,TRBV9,.,15,TRBJ1-2
CASSVGLVNEQFF,TRBV9,TRBD2,13,TRBJ2-1
CASSFSGGGQSYEQYF,TRBV5-6,TRBD2,16,TRBJ2-7
CAFFQREQAGGLSSTDTQYF,TRBV21-1,.,20,TRBJ2-3
CASSFRMNSGNTIYF,TRBV9,.,15,TRBJ1-3
CASSIGLAGESTDTQYF,TRBV7-2,TRBD2,17,TRBJ2-3
CSVGSSGFYNEQFF,TRBV29-1,TRBD2,14,TRBJ2-1
CASRSTFRGPYSGNTIYF,TRBV7-9,.,18,TRBJ1-3
CSARGGYEQYF,TRBV20-1,TRBD2,11,TRBJ2-7
CSVEHPTGRTEAFF,TRBV29-1,.,14,TRBJ1-1
CASSLLSTETQYF,TRBV5-4,.,13,TRBJ2-5
CASSYQTGQRYEQYF,TRBV7-2,.,15,TRBJ2-7
CASSPNRGNGETQYF,TRBV5-1,TRBD1,15,TRBJ2-5
CASSLSQTGEQYF,TRBV7-3,.,13,TRBJ2-7
CSVELGQVPYEQYF,TRBV29-1,TRBD1,14,TRBJ2-7
CASSYSLAGAYEQYF,TRBV6-5,TRBD2,15,TRBJ2-7
CASSLGPAEGYGYTF,TRBV5-5,.,15,TRBJ1-2
CASSSSSGRTYNEQFF,TRBV11-3,TRBD2,16,TRBJ2-1
CASRSPQYPVLAKNIQYF,TRBV12-2,.,18,TRBJ2-4
CASSEGRGGQPQHF,TRBV2,.,14,TRBJ1-5
CSVAGGYGYTF,TRBV29-1,TRBD1,11,TRBJ1-2
CATIDPGTEAFF,TRBV6-1,.,12,TRBJ1-1
CARSLSLPHRGRNTEAFF,TRBV5-3,TRBD1,18,TRBJ1-1
CASSSGGGLRSGTQYF,TRBV4-1,TRBD2,16,TRBJ2-5
CASRHLLGRSTEAFF,TRBV6-5,.,15,TRBJ1-1
CASSSSGRALTYEQYF,TRBV13,.,16,TRBJ2-7
CASSARQEYNQPQHF,TRBV6-1,.,15,TRBJ1-5
CASSQSRFVAGGPEGGAAGELFF,TRBV23-1,TRBD2,23,TRBJ2-2
CASSLDAGGINQPQHF,TRBV7-2,.,16,TRBJ1-5
CASSSGQAMDEQYF,TRBV11-3,.,14,TRBJ2-7
CATGVSAKNIQYF,TRBV7-2,.,13,TRBJ2-4
CASSTGTSGSGEQYF,TRBV5-1,TRBD2,15,TRBJ2-7
CASSRLERNTIYF,TRBV7-3,.,13,TRBJ1-3
CASSIAGGSYNEQFF,TRBV14,TRBD1,15,TRBJ2-1
CASSQEWAGAYNEQFF,TRBV4-1,TRBD2,16,TRBJ2-1
CASSGTGAVRDYEQYF,TRBV7-9,.,16,TRBJ2-7
CASSLGFTIGNTEAFF,TRBV7-9,.,16,TRBJ1-1
CASGFWTSGGRVHEQFF,TRBV12-5,TRBD2,17,TRBJ2-1
CASSLDRDYEQYF,TRBV5-1,.,13,TRBJ2-7
CASSETQGRQPQHF,TRBV6-1,.,14,TRBJ1-5
CAWSEEVRGDRAKDWRREKLFF,TRBV30,TRBD1,22,TRBJ1-4
CASSMVRASGANVLTF,TRBV9,.,16,TRBJ2-6
CASSLLAGVNEQFF,TRBV5-1,TRBD2,14,TRBJ2-1
CSVGGGSSYNEQFF,TRBV29-1,TRBD2,14,TRBJ2-1
CASNVWGEKKLFF,TRBV4-1,.,13,TRBJ1-4
CASSVAGGGRGEQFF,TRBV9,TRBD2,15,TRBJ2-1
CASSFGSRNEKLFF,TRBV7-8,.,14,TRBJ1-4
CASSLAGQGAPYEQYF,TRBV5-1,TRBD1,16,TRBJ2-7
CAWSAGQGRGDEQYF,TRBV30,TRBD1,15,TRBJ2-7
CSVVRRGGEQYF,TRBV29-1,.,12,.
CASSLKRGGERDTQYF,TRBV7-2,.,16,TRBJ2-3
CASSPWDRAVTEAFF,TRBV9,TRBD1,15,TRBJ1-1
CASSGPGGWGGYTF,TRBV2,.,14,TRBJ1-2